One T cell receptor (beta chain) is described in this entry. Measured with immunoSEQ multiplex PCR; TCRdb has only the in-frame clones, and not every one. The profile covers under 130,000 clones, with roughly 90% appearing a single time and about a sixth taken by the ten largest. J gave up 0 bases and V 5 bases, and 6 bases lay outside the gene matches. The germline gives CDR1 SGHRS, CDR2 YFSETQ. The CDR3 covers 16 residues. The data are from a study of identifying expanded T cells in peripheral blood. The chain recombines TRBV5-1 with TRBJ2-2, with 8 bases matching TRBD2. This receptor was obtained from a person aged 18 to 69 in good health. Sequenced sample: blood. DNA of the CDR3: TGCGCCAGCAGTTCTGCGGGGGGCACGAACACCGGGGAGCTGTTTTTT. It specifies CASSSAGGTNTGELFF.